Shown below are 31 T cell receptor beta chains from a single sample sequenced in a study of OX40 agonist ivuxolimab in advanced cancers. Assay: immunoSEQ multiplex PCR; the TCRdb copy retains only in-frame clones and omits some. The sample has tens of thousands of clones; roughly 80% are singletons. This specimen consisted of CD4+ or CD8+ T cells sorted from blood, obtained in a trial of the OX40 agonist ivuxolimab. The receptors derive from an adult with an advanced solid tumor such as melanoma, head and neck, liver or kidney cancer.

The chain is built from TRBV15 and TRBJ2-3; tentatively, D is TRBD2 (6 bases). V lost 1 base to trimming and J lost 0 bases, with 8 bases between them. The CDR3 loop spans 15 amino acids. Germline V gives CDR1 LNHNV, CDR2 YYDKDF (reference sequence). The CDR3 sequence is CATSRGSGSTDTQYF. The CDR3 bases are TGTGCCACCAGCAGAGGTAGCGGTAGCACAGATACGCAGTATTTT. The full variable domain, rest sourced from reference TRBV15 and TRBJ2-3, is DAMVIQNPRYQVTQFGKPVTLSCSQTLNHNVMYWYQQKSSQAPKLLFHYYDKDFNNEADTPDNFQSRRPNTSFCFLDIRSPGLGDTAMYLCATSRGSGSTDTQYFGPGTRLTVL.

The chain employs TRBV7-6 and TRBJ2-5; perhaps TRBD1 as D (5 bases). Trimming took 4 bases from V and 5 from J, leaving 17 bases between them. Germline V gene lookup returns CDR1 SGHVS and CDR2 FNYEAQ. The CDR3 covers 15 residues. The DNA for the CDR3 is TGTGCCAGCAGCTCCCCGGCAGGGCGAGCTGAGACCCAGTACTTC. It codes for CASSSPAGRAETQYF.

Here the CDR3 reads CASSKAPAFRAFF. CDR3 DNA: TGTGCCAGCAGCAAGGCGCCAGCTTTTAGAGCTTTCTTT. The chain combines TRBV21-1 with TRBJ1-1. TRBV21-1 is designated a pseudogene. CDR3 length equals 13 residues.

The chain joins TRBV6-6 to TRBJ1-2, with D perhaps matching TRBD1 (5 bases). Germline CDR1 reads MNHNY; CDR2 reads SVGAGI (reference sequence). The CDR3 loop spans 13 amino acids. The V gene lost 5 bases and the J gene lost 7 bases, with 14 bases spanning the gap. The CDR3 loop is CASSTKVGGGYTF. The CDR3 region has the DNA TGTGCCAGCAGTACCAAAGTGGGGGGTGGCTACACCTTC.

This clone came up a few times. This chain uses TRBV11-2 with TRBJ1-2; D gene ambiguous. This CDR3 region has 12 residues. Germline V gene lookup returns CDR1 SGHAT and CDR2 FQNNGV. V lost 1 base and J 9 bases, leaving 9 bases between the germline ends. CDR3 bases: TGTGCCAGCAGCTTAGGAGTAAAGAGCTACACCTTC. Encoded protein: CASSLGVKSYTF.

The chain couples TRBV2 to TRBJ1-6; D possibly corresponds to TRBD1 (5 bases). Per germline, CDR1 SNHLY and CDR2 FYNNEI. Trimming cost V 4 bases and J 5 bases, with 9 bases left between them. This CDR3 contains 14 residues. The CDR3, as DNA: TGTGCCAGCAGTGTCCGGGGGGATAATTCACCCCTCCACTTT. Protein sequence: CASSVRGDNSPLHF.

This rearrangement joins TRBV10-1 to TRBJ1-6; D might be TRBD1 (5 bases). The ends were cut back, 10 bases at V and 10 bases at J, with 23 bases in the middle. The CDR3 is 15 residues long. CDR1 and CDR2 from the germline V gene are WNHNN and SYGVQD (reference sequence). As DNA, the CDR3 is TGCGCCACCCGGGACTTGGGCAGGCCTGCCTCACCCCTCCACTTT. Translated, it gives CATRDLGRPASPLHF.

V usage is TRBV11-2 and J usage is TRBJ2-5; D possibly uses TRBD1 or TRBD2 (6 bases each). The J call could be wrong; TRBJ2-7 is a better fit for the DNA end. This CDR3 has 15 residues. Germline-derived CDR1 and CDR2 are SGHAT and FQNNGV. For the CDR3, the DNA is TGTGCCAGCAGCTCGGGAACGCTAGGGGGGTACGAGCAGTACTTC. The encoded protein is CASSSGTLGGYEQYF.

This clone was seen once. The rearrangement links TRBV30 to TRBJ1-6, with 7 bases identical to TRBD1. V lost 2 bases and J lost 8; bases outside the gene matches: 18. CDR1 GTSNPN and CDR2 SVGIG come from the germline V gene (reference sequence). The CDR3 consists of 18 residues. The CDR3 reads CAWSQTGTAGGYYSPLHF. Here the CDR3 DNA reads TGTGCCTGGAGTCAAACCGGGACAGCCGGGGGCTACTATTCACCCCTCCACTTT. Looking up the rest from reference TRBV30 and TRBJ1-6 gives the full variable domain: SQTIHQWPATLVQPVGSPLSLECTVEGTSNPNLYWYRQAAGRGLQLLFYSVGIGQISSEVPQNLSASRPQDRQFILSSKKLLLSDSGFYLCAWSQTGTAGGYYSPLHFGNGTRLTVT.

The genes are TRBV29-1 and TRBJ2-7; D not certain. The germline CDR1 and CDR2 sequences are SQVTM and ANQGSEA. CDR3 size: 13 residues. Trimming pared 4 bases from V and 0 bases from J, leaving 10 bases between. The CDR3 here is CSVVGSPSYEQYF. The CDR3 DNA sequence: TGCAGCGTTGTGGGGTCCCCCTCCTACGAGCAGTACTTC.

The V and J genes are TRBV5-1 and TRBJ2-7, with TRBD1 identical over 12 bases. Germline CDR1 and CDR2: SGHRS and YFSETQ. There are 19 residues in the CDR3. The junction had 20 bases not matched to a gene; V was cut back by 7 bases and J by 3 bases. The CDR3 loop reads CASVLSGTGGARDGYEQYF. The CDR3, as DNA: TGCGCCAGCGTTCTATCCGGGACAGGGGGCGCGAGGGATGGCTACGAGCAGTACTTC.

The rearrangement joins TRBV5-1 to TRBJ2-2; the match to TRBD1 covers 7 bases. J gave up 4 bases and V 0 bases, and 3 bases lay outside the gene matches. CDR1 is SGHRS and CDR2 is YFSETQ in the germline V gene. The CDR3 is made up of 15 amino acids. The CDR3 loop reads CASSLVTGATGELFF. The CDR3 DNA is TGCGCCAGCAGCTTGGTCACAGGGGCCACCGGGGAGCTGTTTTTT.

The chain is built from TRBV7-7 and TRBJ2-1; 14 nucleotides line up with TRBD2. The V gene's germline CDR1 is SSHAT and CDR2 FNYEAQ (reference sequence). Trimming removed 6 bases from V and 10 bases from J; junction bases left unmatched: 11. The CDR3 is made up of 16 amino acids. The CDR3 here is CASSRGLAGVHAEQFF. The CDR3 nucleotides read TGTGCCAGCAGTAGGGGACTAGCGGGGGTGCATGCGGAGCAGTTCTTC.

The V gene is TRBV5-6, the J gene TRBJ2-7; D not certain. V was cut by 2 bases and J by 1 base, with 10 bases left in between. Looked up from germline, CDR1 is SGHDT and CDR2 is YYEEEE. The CDR3 is 14 residues long. The CDR3 sequence is CASSFRFQSYEQYF. The CDR3 DNA reads as TGTGCCAGCAGCTTTCGGTTCCAGTCCTACGAGCAGTACTTC.

V usage is TRBV11-2 and J usage is TRBJ2-5; D remains unclear. The length of the CDR3 is 15 residues. Trimming stripped 1 base from V and 2 bases from J, with 11 bases between. In germline, CDR1 is SGHAT, CDR2 FQNNGV. The CDR3 reads CASSLARGWQETQYF. The CDR3 DNA sequence: TGTGCCAGCAGCTTAGCACGAGGATGGCAAGAGACCCAGTACTTC.

This clone was found a few times. V and J are TRBV25-1 and TRBJ1-3; D is uncertain. The CDR3 runs 13 residues. Germline V lookup: CDR1 MGHDK, CDR2 SYGVNS. V was clipped by 6 bases and J by 1 base, with 7 bases between them. The CDR3 DNA reads as TGTGCCAGCAGCAAACCATCTGGAAACACCATATATTTT. Translating gives CASSKPSGNTIYF.

This clone was picked up a small number of times. The rearrangement joins TRBV19 to TRBJ1-4; D is unresolved. V lost 7 bases to trimming and J lost 11 bases, with 20 bases between them. CDR3 size: 14 residues. CDR1 is LNHDA, CDR2 SQIVND, per germline (reference sequence). CDR3 region: CASTRYGDVGKLFF. The CDR3 nucleotides read TGTGCCAGTACCCGTTATGGAGATGTCGGGAAACTGTTTTTT.

J is TRBJ1-1 and V is TRBV6-1, with D unclear. This CDR3 is 14 amino acids long. Trimming removed 0 bases at V and 4 bases at J, with 9 bases between. CDR1 and CDR2 (germline): MNHNS, SASEGT. The CDR3 DNA follows: TGTGCCAGCAGTGAAGCCTCCTGGGGCACTGAAGCTTTCTTT. Amino acid sequence: CASSEASWGTEAFF.

CDR3 protein: CASSEGQGEVAGGHNEQFF. CDR3 bases: TGTGCCAGCAGTGAGGGACAGGGCGAGGTAGCGGGAGGGCACAATGAGCAGTTCTTC. The chain links TRBV6-1 to TRBJ2-1; 11 positions match TRBD2. CDR3 length equals 19 residues. V was clipped by 3 bases and J by 5 bases; unmatched bases: 15. CDR1 is MNHNS and CDR2 is SASEGT in the germline V gene.

The V and J genes are TRBV4-1 and TRBJ1-5; D uncertain. V dropped 1 base and J dropped 6 bases, with 13 bases sitting between them. This CDR3 has 15 amino acids. Germline V lookup: CDR1 MGHRA, CDR2 YSYEKL. The CDR3 DNA is TGCGCCAGCAGCCAAGTGTCCAGGAACTCTCAGCCCCAGCATTTT. It specifies CASSQVSRNSQPQHF.

This clone was observed a handful of times. The rearrangement joins TRBV2 to TRBJ2-2, with D possibly TRBD1 on 5 matching bases. Deletions cut 2 bases from V and 6 bases from J, with 13 bases between. Per the germline V gene, CDR1 is SNHLY and CDR2 is FYNNEI. The CDR3 sequence is 15 residues long. The DNA for the CDR3 is TGTGCCAGCAGTGAACATCCAGGGTTCTCCGGGGAGCTGTTTTTT. This sequence encodes CASSEHPGFSGELFF.

The J gene is TRBJ1-2, the V gene TRBV16; tentatively, D is TRBD1 (5 bases). Germline lookup yields CDR1 KGHSY and CDR2 FQNENV. The V gene lost 6 bases and the J gene lost 4 bases, with 15 bases spanning the gap. The CDR3 has 14 amino acids. The CDR3 nucleotides read TGTGCCAGCAGTCCAGGGAGGGAGTTCTATGGCTACACCTTC. Translation: CASSPGREFYGYTF.

J is TRBJ1-1 and V is TRBV19; D is unresolved. V lost 3 bases to trimming and J lost 8 bases, with 16 bases between them. CDR1 LNHDA and CDR2 SQIVND come from the germline V gene (reference sequence). The CDR3 has 14 residues. CDR3 in amino acids: CASSIITAPREAFF. The CDR3 DNA is TGTGCCAGTAGTATTATAACAGCCCCCCGAGAAGCTTTCTTT. The full variable domain, in which reference TRBV19 and TRBJ1-1 provide the parts outside the CDR3, is DGGITQSPKYLFRKEGQNVTLSCEQNLNHDAMYWYRQDPGQGLRLIYYSQIVNDFQKGDIAEGYSVSREKKESFPLTVTSAQKNPTAFYLCASSIITAPREAFFGQGTRLTVV.

In this sample, this clone turned up once. The J gene is TRBJ2-2, the V gene TRBV29-1; D could derive from TRBD1 or TRBD2 (5 bases each). This CDR3 has 14 residues. Per the germline V gene, CDR1 is SQVTM and CDR2 is ANQGSEA. V was clipped by 5 bases and J by 1 base, with 11 bases between them. This CDR3 reads CSVIGTGNTGELFF. In DNA form, the CDR3 reads TGCAGCGTTATAGGGACGGGGAACACCGGGGAGCTGTTTTTT.

The V call is TRBV5-1, the J call TRBJ2-1; D is possibly TRBD1 or TRBD2 (5 bases each). CDR1 is SGHRS, CDR2 YFSETQ, per germline. The V end lost 0 bases, the J end lost 13 bases, and 20 bases lay between the germline ends. The CDR3 is 15 residues long. The CDR3 sequence is CASSLATGTISKQFF. Written as DNA, the CDR3 is TGCGCCAGCAGCTTGGCAACCGGGACGATCAGTAAACAGTTCTTC.

The chain couples TRBV4-1 to TRBJ1-2; TRBD1 matches at 8 bases. V trimming: 2 bases; J trimming: 7 bases; junction bases outside the gene matches: 9. This CDR3 has 15 residues. CDR1 and CDR2 from the germline V gene are MGHRA and YSYEKL. CDR3 DNA sequence: TGCGCCAGCAGCCAAATAGGACAGGGCGGGGGTGGCTACACCTTC. This gives the protein CASSQIGQGGGGYTF.

The chain links TRBV10-1 to TRBJ1-1, with D possibly matching TRBD1 (6 bases). CDR1 is WNHNN, CDR2 SYGVQD, per germline (reference sequence). The CDR3 spans 12 residues. V was pared by 0 bases and J by 11 bases, with 10 bases between. The CDR3 nucleotides read TGCGCCAGCAGTGAGTCGAACAGGGCGGCTTTCTTT. Its translation: CASSESNRAAFF.

The CDR3 DNA reads as TGCGCCAGCAGCCTAGATCGAGGGGAACTAGGAGCTTTCTTT. Translation: CASSLDRGELGAFF. V is TRBV5-1 and J is TRBJ1-1, with a tentative D call TRBD1 (5 bases). Germline CDR1 reads SGHRS; CDR2 reads YFSETQ. The length of the CDR3 is 14 residues. V gave up 4 bases and J gave up 10 bases, with 20 bases separating them.

The chain recombines TRBV5-1 with TRBJ2-2, with D perhaps TRBD1 or TRBD2 (5 bases each). The CDR3 runs 14 residues. V lost 4 bases, J lost 3 bases, and 10 bases lay in between. The germline V gene has CDR1 SGHRS and CDR2 YFSETQ. CDR3 sequence reads: CASSPGTDTGELFF. The CDR3 nucleotides are TGCGCCAGCAGCCCTGGGACGGACACCGGGGAGCTGTTTTTT.

This clone was seen once. The CDR3 is CASSFTGVTNTEAFF. CDR3 DNA: TGTGCCAGCAGCTTTACAGGGGTGACGAACACTGAAGCTTTCTTT. V is TRBV5-6 and J is TRBJ1-1, with 7 bases identical to TRBD1. This CDR3 is 15 amino acids long. V dropped 2 bases and J dropped 1; count of bases not matched to a gene: 5. The germline V gene has CDR1 SGHDT and CDR2 YYEEEE.

The V gene is TRBV25-1, the J gene TRBJ1-2; 7 positions match TRBD1. Germline V gene sequence: CDR1 MGHDK, CDR2 SYGVNS. The CDR3 extends over 13 amino acids. V shed 1 base and J 8 bases; nucleotides not matched to a gene: 4. This chain's CDR3 is CASSELTGRGYTF. The CDR3 region has the DNA TGTGCCAGCAGTGAATTGACAGGGCGAGGCTACACCTTC.